Presented here are 27 T cell receptor beta chains from one specimen sequenced in a study of CD8 T cells in Susac syndrome (dated by TCRdb to between 2019 and 2020). Receptors were amplified or captured by the immunoSEQ multiplex PCR assay. RNA was extracted with the RNeasy kit and roughly 0.45 to 1 ug was reverse transcribed using random hexamers. TCRdb trimmed the raw reads at Q25, called clones with MiXCR and kept productive beta chains. Each CDR3 protein appears once, grouped with its most common genes and DNA. Present in this sample are about 150,000 distinct CDR3 sequences, approximately 96% of which were seen just once. Jointly, the top ten make up roughly 0.08% of the sample. The specimen sequenced was CD4+ T cells from PBMCs. These TCRs come from a human donor with Susac syndrome.

This sequence joins TRBV2 and TRBJ2-5, with TRBD2 matching 9 bases. The germline V gene encodes CDR1 SNHLY and CDR2 FYNNEI. This CDR3 comprises 14 residues. Losses at the gene ends were 8 bases for V and 2 bases for J; bases not matched to a gene: 6. CDR3 amino acids: CASGSSGRQETQYF. The DNA for the CDR3 is TGTGCCAGCGGGAGTAGCGGGAGACAAGAGACCCAGTACTTC.

The gene calls are TRBV6-6 and TRBJ2-5, with D unresolved. Between the trimmed V and J ends, which lost 2 bases and 2 bases, there was a span of 12 bases. This CDR3 spans 15 amino acids. Germline values: CDR1 MNHNY, CDR2 SVGAGI (reference sequence). In DNA, the CDR3 is TGTGCCAGCAGTTACCCGCAGGACGGGCAAGAGACCCAGTACTTC. As protein: CASSYPQDGQETQYF.

The chain combines TRBV27 with TRBJ1-2; 9 nucleotides line up with TRBD1. J lost 5 bases, V lost 6 bases, and 10 bases had no gene match. This CDR3 has 15 amino acids. CDR1 and CDR2 from the germline V gene are MNHEY and SMNVEV (reference sequence). In DNA form, the CDR3 reads TGTGCCAGCAGCCCCTCCCCGGGACAGGGATATGGCTACACCTTC. Protein product: CASSPSPGQGYGYTF.

The chain recombines TRBV4-1 with TRBJ2-5, with unresolved D. V was trimmed by 4 bases and J by 4 bases, leaving 13 bases between them. The CDR3 loop spans 14 amino acids. From germline, CDR1 is MGHRA and CDR2 YSYEKL. CDR3: CASSRGVGGETQYF. The DNA for the CDR3 is TGCGCCAGCAGCCGAGGTGTAGGCGGAGAGACCCAGTACTTC.

V is TRBV6-5 and J is TRBJ1-2; maybe TRBD1 (5 bases). The CDR3 sequence is 13 residues long. Deletions cut 10 bases from V and 3 bases from J, with 15 bases between. Germline assignment: CDR1 MNHEY and CDR2 SVGAGI. The CDR3 DNA is TGTGCCACCAAACGGCCGGGGGACTATGGCTACACCTTC. This gives the protein CATKRPGDYGYTF.

DNA for the CDR3: TGTGCCAGCTGCTTAGCGGAACTGTACAATGAGCAGTTCTTC. Amino acid sequence: CASCLAELYNEQFF. The V and J genes are TRBV2 and TRBJ2-1, with D possibly matching TRBD2 (6 bases). The CDR3 covers 14 residues. Trimming left V 8 bases short and J 4 bases short, with 15 bases between. Germline V gene data show CDR1 as SNHLY and CDR2 as FYNNEI.

The V call is TRBV18, the J call TRBJ2-1; D possibly corresponds to TRBD2 (6 bases). Germline loops: CDR1 KGHSH, CDR2 LQKENI. This CDR3 is 13 amino acids long. Trimming pared 4 bases from V and 10 bases from J, leaving 14 bases between. The CDR3 spells CASSLGTPREQFF. The DNA for the CDR3 is TGTGCCAGCTCACTCGGGACTCCGCGGGAGCAGTTCTTC.

This clonotype is a singleton in its sample. The chain employs TRBV29-1 and TRBJ2-7, with D possibly TRBD2 on 6 matching bases. This CDR3 has 12 residues. The V end lost 7 bases, the J end lost 2 bases, and 12 bases lay between the germline ends. From germline, CDR1 is SQVTM and CDR2 ANQGSEA. CDR3 in amino acids: CSAAGLTYEQYF. The CDR3 coding sequence is TGCAGCGCGGCGGGGTTGACCTACGAGCAGTACTTC.

This rearrangement joins TRBV11-2 to TRBJ1-1; D gene unclear. CDR1 and CDR2 (germline): SGHAT, FQNNGV. V gave up 0 bases and J gave up 7 bases, with 9 bases separating them. The length of the CDR3 is 13 residues. This chain's CDR3 is CASSLDPIREAFF. The CDR3, as DNA: TGTGCCAGCAGCTTAGATCCTATCCGTGAAGCTTTCTTT.

In this sample, this clonotype turned up once. The V gene is TRBV5-6, the J gene TRBJ1-2, with 8 bases identical to TRBD1. With V trimmed by 3 bases and J by 10 bases, 11 bases remained unmatched. Germline V gene lookup returns CDR1 SGHDT and CDR2 YYEEEE. The CDR3 has 14 amino acids. The CDR3 coding sequence is TGTGCCAGCAGCTCATCAGGGGGCGAGATTTACTACACCTTC. Protein: CASSSSGGEIYYTF.

In this sample, this clonotype turned up a few times. The rearrangement joins TRBV9 to TRBJ2-7; 8 nucleotides align to TRBD2. CDR3 size: 13 residues. V lost 7 bases, J lost 4 bases, and 7 bases stayed unmatched. The germline gives CDR1 SGDLS, CDR2 YYNGEE. CDR3 amino acids: CASSQRESYEQYF. The CDR3 DNA reads TGTGCCAGCTCCCAGCGGGAGTCTTACGAGCAGTACTTC.

The CDR3 DNA reads TGTGCCAGCAGCTCCGGGAGACAAGAGACCCAGTACTTC. Amino acid sequence: CASSSGRQETQYF. This sequence joins TRBV9 and TRBJ2-5; D is possibly TRBD2 (6 bases). The V and J ends lost 4 bases and 2 bases respectively, with 9 bases between them. Germline CDR1 and CDR2: SGDLS and YYNGEE. The CDR3 runs 13 residues.

The rearrangement links TRBV14 to TRBJ2-7, with 8 nucleotides matching TRBD2. The CDR3 has 16 amino acids. Trimming at V came to 3 bases and at J to 2 bases, leaving 9 bases not matched to a gene. Germline-derived CDR1 and CDR2 are SGHDN and FVKESK. The CDR3 bases are TGTGCCAGCAGCCAGCCTCGGGGGGGGCCGCCCTACGAGCAGTACTTC. Amino acid sequence: CASSQPRGGPPYEQYF.

This chain uses TRBV20-1 with TRBJ1-2; D possibly corresponds to TRBD1 (5 bases). Trimming cost V 3 bases and J 4 bases, with 15 bases left between them. In germline, CDR1 is DFQATT, CDR2 SNEGSKA (reference sequence). The CDR3 contains 14 residues. The CDR3 loop reads CSARSQGEGYGYTF. Here the CDR3 DNA reads TGCAGTGCTAGGTCGCAGGGCGAAGGCTATGGCTACACCTTC.

V is TRBV6-5 and J is TRBJ2-6, with D tentatively TRBD2 (5 bases). The length of the CDR3 is 17 residues. CDR1 is MNHEY, CDR2 SVGAGI, per germline. The V gene lost 0 bases and the J gene lost 2 bases, with 11 bases spanning the gap. This CDR3 reads CASSYSNLRAGANVLTF. In DNA form, the CDR3 reads TGTGCCAGCAGTTACTCGAATTTGAGGGCTGGGGCCAACGTCCTGACTTTC.

This clonotype was counted a single time. The V call is TRBV13, the J call TRBJ2-1, with 8 bases fitting TRBD2. The germline gives CDR1 PRHDT, CDR2 FYEKMQ (reference sequence). This CDR3 is built from 12 residues. Trimming cost V 2 bases and J 16 bases; bases outside gene matches: 7. CDR3 residues: CASSLMGLDPFF. DNA for the CDR3: TGTGCCAGCAGCTTAATGGGACTAGATCCCTTCTTC.

The chain is built from TRBV3-1 and TRBJ2-3; D gene ambiguous. The V end was cut by 0 bases, the J end by 2 bases, with 15 bases between. CDR3 length: 17 amino acids. CDR1 LGHDT and CDR2 YNNKEL come from the germline V gene (reference sequence). The CDR3 sequence is CASSQDGLEMVTDTQYF. CDR3 DNA sequence: TGTGCCAGCAGCCAAGACGGGCTAGAAATGGTCACAGATACGCAGTATTTT.

This chain links TRBV15 with TRBJ1-2; 10 bases align to TRBD1. The CDR3 runs to 16 residues. Germline V CDR1 and CDR2: LNHNV, YYDKDF (reference sequence). The V and J ends lost 3 bases and 5 bases, in that order; junction bases with no gene match: 9. In nucleotides, the CDR3 is TGTGCCACCAGCAGTGAGTCCGGGACAGGGGAATATGGCTACACCTTC. Its translation is CATSSESGTGEYGYTF.

The V gene is TRBV6-2 or TRBV6-3, the J gene TRBJ2-7, with 9 positions matching TRBD1. In germline, CDR1 is MNHEY, CDR2 SVGEGT. J gave up 4 bases and V 6 bases, and 10 bases lay outside the gene matches. The CDR3 consists of 15 residues. Here the CDR3 reads CASRASGTGRYEQYF. The CDR3 nucleotides read TGTGCCAGCAGGGCCTCCGGGACAGGGAGGTACGAGCAGTACTTC.

V usage is TRBV12-3 or TRBV12-4 and J usage is TRBJ2-7; D may be TRBD2 (5 bases). The CDR3 spans 13 residues. The V end lost 0 bases, the J end lost 2 bases, and 5 bases lay between the germline ends. The CDR3 region has the DNA TGTGCCAGCAGTTTAGCGGAGGCCTACGAGCAGTACTTC. This codes for CASSLAEAYEQYF.

The rearrangement uses TRBV21-1 and TRBJ2-5; the table calls TRBD2, which could not be checked here. TRBV21-1 is annotated as a pseudogene. The CDR3 length is 17 residues. CDR3 bases: TGTGCCAGCAGCAAAGGTGGCCCTTTGCTTGCCCAAGAGACCCAGTACTTC. Translating gives CASSKGGPLLAQETQYF.

V is TRBV12-3 or TRBV12-4 and J is TRBJ2-7; TRBD1 matches 7 bases. Trimming at V came to 10 bases and at J to 1 base, leaving 7 bases not matched to a gene. The CDR3 totals 13 residues. CDR3 region: CATRQGTSYEQYF. The DNA of the CDR3 is TGTGCCACCCGACAGGGCACATCCTACGAGCAGTACTTC.

This chain links TRBV12-3 or TRBV12-4 with TRBJ2-2, with a tentative D call TRBD1 (6 bases). The germline V and J ends were trimmed by 6 bases and 7 bases, with 9 bases remaining between them. CDR3 length: 12 amino acids. DNA for the CDR3: TGTGCCAGCAGCAAGGGGGTCGGGGAGCTGTTTTTT. Its translation: CASSKGVGELFF.

V and J are TRBV12-3 or TRBV12-4 and TRBJ2-2; 9 positions agree with TRBD2. The CDR3 is made up of 14 amino acids. Losses at the gene ends were 5 bases for V and 6 bases for J; bases not matched to a gene: 4. DNA of the CDR3: TGTGCCAGCAGTCCGGGACTAGCATCCGGGGAGCTGTTTTTT. Translated, it gives CASSPGLASGELFF.

The chain couples TRBV5-1 to TRBJ2-1; D possibly matches TRBD1 or TRBD2 (6 bases each). The CDR3 consists of 14 residues. V was clipped by 7 bases and J by 9 bases, with 20 bases between them. CDR1 is SGHRS and CDR2 is YFSETQ in the germline V gene. This CDR3 is CASFNPSGAAEQFF. CDR3 bases: TGCGCCAGCTTTAACCCGTCGGGGGCTGCTGAGCAGTTCTTC.

This chain connects TRBV5-1 to TRBJ2-5; D unclear. This CDR3 spans 13 amino acids. V lost 4 bases to trimming and J lost 2 bases, with 9 bases between them. Germline CDR1 is SGHRS and CDR2 is YFSETQ. CDR3 in DNA: TGCGCCAGCAGCACGCCCCGGCAAGAGACCCAGTACTTC. Protein sequence: CASSTPRQETQYF.

The rearrangement joins TRBV6-6 to TRBJ1-1; no firm D call. In germline, CDR1 is MNHNY, CDR2 SVGAGI (reference sequence). The V gene lost 4 bases and the J gene lost 6 bases, with 15 bases spanning the gap. The CDR3 is 14 residues long. CDR3 sequence reads: CASSFSDGSAEAFF. The CDR3 bases are TGTGCCAGCAGTTTCTCGGACGGGAGCGCTGAAGCTTTCTTT.